These T cell receptor beta chains were read from a single sample in a study of T cell changes during pregnancy in multiple sclerosis. The data were produced by immunoSEQ multiplex PCR, yet TCRdb's version contains in-frame clones alone and is incomplete. The top ten clones hold 2.5% to 3% of a sample with over 65,000 clones, more than 85% of them seen once. Material: peripheral blood, obtained in the first trimester of pregnancy. Receptors originate from a female donor with multiple sclerosis, enrolled in a pregnancy study. Each CDR3 is given with its conserved first and last residue. Fields, in order: V gene, CDR3 protein.

v_gene: TRBV29-1; CDR3aa: CSVVRGNTDTQYF
v_gene: TRBV27; CDR3aa: CASSLFFSSGSIRETQYF
v_gene: TRBV28; CDR3aa: CASSWDRLSGYTF
v_gene: TRBV28; CDR3aa: CASLGARTEAFF
v_gene: TRBV27; CDR3aa: CASTDKYEQYF
v_gene: TRBV7-8; CDR3aa: CASSFGLDSNQPQHF
v_gene: TRBV5-4; CDR3aa: CASSLGLAGGRGQFF
v_gene: TRBV5-1; CDR3aa: CASSSGLAGVSSYNEQFF
v_gene: TRBV7-6; CDR3aa: CASSTTTGWGTEAFF
v_gene: TRBV5-4; CDR3aa: CASSATAGRLAAGDTQYF
v_gene: TRBV5-8; CDR3aa: CASSLGARDLNYEQYF
v_gene: TRBV28; CDR3aa: CASSFLGKQGNSYEQYF
v_gene: TRBV28; CDR3aa: CASSLPAGRGETQYF
v_gene: TRBV2; CDR3aa: CASRGARGPYNSPLHF
v_gene: TRBV6-5; CDR3aa: CASSYSARGVGEQYF
v_gene: TRBV18; CDR3aa: CASSPVDSNEQFF
v_gene: TRBV21-1; CDR3aa: CASSTTGNTIYF
v_gene: TRBV2; CDR3aa: CASSVGADPYEQYF
v_gene: TRBV7-6; CDR3aa: CASSSVTSGGGNEQFF
v_gene: TRBV6-1; CDR3aa: CASSHGLAGDETQYF
v_gene: TRBV4-2; CDR3aa: CASSQERGTGSLYGYTF
v_gene: TRBV7-6; CDR3aa: CASSLGGTVSSYGYTF
v_gene: TRBV4-2; CDR3aa: CASSQDSGSTDTQYF
v_gene: TRBV2; CDR3aa: CASSAEAGKNIQYF
v_gene: TRBV4-3; CDR3aa: CASSPGTGWEQYF
v_gene: TRBV7-8; CDR3aa: CASSFRQGGYYEQYF
v_gene: TRBV7-9; CDR3aa: CASSLGLGGDTQYF